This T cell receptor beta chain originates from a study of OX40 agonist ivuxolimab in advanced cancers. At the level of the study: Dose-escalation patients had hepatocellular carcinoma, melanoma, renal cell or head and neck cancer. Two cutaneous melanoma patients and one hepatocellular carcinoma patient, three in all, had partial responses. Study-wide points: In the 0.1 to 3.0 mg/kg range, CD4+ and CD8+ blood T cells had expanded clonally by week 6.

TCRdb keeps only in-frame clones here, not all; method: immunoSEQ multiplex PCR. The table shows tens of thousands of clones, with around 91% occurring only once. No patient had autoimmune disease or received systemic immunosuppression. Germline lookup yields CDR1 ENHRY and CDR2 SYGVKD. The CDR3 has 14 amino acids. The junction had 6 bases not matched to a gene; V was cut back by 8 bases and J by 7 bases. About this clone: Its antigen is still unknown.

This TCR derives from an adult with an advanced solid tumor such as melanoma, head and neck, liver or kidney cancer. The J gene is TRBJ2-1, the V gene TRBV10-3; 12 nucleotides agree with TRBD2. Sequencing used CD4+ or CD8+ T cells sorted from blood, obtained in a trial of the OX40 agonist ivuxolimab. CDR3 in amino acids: CAIGGTSGQNEQFF. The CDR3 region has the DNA TGTGCCATCGGTGGGACTAGCGGGCAAAATGAGCAGTTCTTC.